The clone carrying this T cell receptor (beta chain) was picked up many times. Its antigen is not known. This sample is drawn from a study of blood T cells in healthy people across ages. Together with a sample-barcoded 5' primer, a J-beta primer mix was included in a second PCR lasting roughly 6 to 12 cycles. With 12 random nucleotides, a template-switch adaptor tagged each individual cDNA molecule. TCRdb re-called the 5' RACE reads with MiXCR, one entry per CDR3 protein. In the table there are under 800,000 distinct CDR3 sequences, around 21% of which are singletons. Per individual sample, total RNA of at least 5.5 micrograms was extracted. V dropped 1 base and J dropped 4 bases, with 13 bases sitting between them. The CDR3 consists of 14 residues. Germline V gives CDR1 DFQATT, CDR2 SNEGSKA (reference sequence). Findings and limits, study-wide: Older age coincided with a roughly linear decline in TCR beta diversity per million T cells.

The chain couples TRBV20-1 to TRBJ1-2; TRBD1 might be the D (5 bases). This clonotype was sampled from a man between 65 and 85 years old in good health. Sequencing used blood. CDR3 coding DNA: TGCAGTGCTAGAGGGGCAGGGTTTAGCTATGGCTACACCTTC. Protein product: CSARGAGFSYGYTF.